The entry below describes one TCR beta chain. The antigen remains undetermined. Presence of unique molecular identifiers characterized the TCR beta cDNA libraries. TCRdb reanalysed the PCR reads using MiXCR and keeps one entry per CDR3 protein. The sample consists of 400,000 to 500,000 distinct CDR3 sequences, more than 30% of them appearing once. The source of the sample is a study of post-analysis software for immune sequencing data. General study points: TRBV5-6, TRBV5-1 and TRBV20-1 were among roughly five TRBV segments more frequent in patients than controls.

The CDR3 has 12 residues. CDR1 and CDR2 (germline): DFQATT, SNEGSKA (reference sequence). The ends were cut back, 1 base at V and 3 bases at J, with 7 bases in the middle. The V and J genes are TRBV20-1 and TRBJ2-7; no clear D gene. Sample: blood. This receptor was obtained from a girl under 10 years old with multiple sclerosis. CDR3 DNA: TGCAGTGCTAGAGTCGGCAGCTACGAGCAGTACTTC. Translation gives CSARVGSYEQYF.